The entry below describes one T cell receptor (beta chain). The antigen remains undetermined. The sample comes from a study of shared clonotypes between healthy human individuals. General study results and limits: Rarefaction analysis demonstrated incomplete sorted-subset sequencing notwithstanding large depth. What naive subsets generally showed was a larger estimated richness than memory subsets showed. With a handful of donors compared, around 4.7% of naive CD4 clonotypes were shared.

Free of recent acute infections or vaccinations, the donors were healthy HIV-negative adults. Germline V gives CDR1 LNHNV, CDR2 YYDKDF (reference sequence). V lost 0 bases and J lost 7; bases outside the gene matches: 9. The CDR3 covers 15 residues. The data were produced by immunoSEQ multiplex PCR, yet TCRdb's version contains in-frame clones alone and is incomplete. The sample has about 1.1 million clones; around 82% are singletons. This TCR was recovered from a man younger than 30 in good health. Some clones in this sample may be carry-over from other donors' samples. Sequences were obtained from memory CD4+ T cells from PBMCs. Indicated subset: CD45RA-negative fraction. The chain carries TRBV15 and TRBJ2-7; 7 nucleotides agree with TRBD1. The CDR3 nucleotides read TGTGCCACCAGCAGAGATCGACAGGGTGTGGATGAGCAGTACTTC. It encodes CATSRDRQGVDEQYF.